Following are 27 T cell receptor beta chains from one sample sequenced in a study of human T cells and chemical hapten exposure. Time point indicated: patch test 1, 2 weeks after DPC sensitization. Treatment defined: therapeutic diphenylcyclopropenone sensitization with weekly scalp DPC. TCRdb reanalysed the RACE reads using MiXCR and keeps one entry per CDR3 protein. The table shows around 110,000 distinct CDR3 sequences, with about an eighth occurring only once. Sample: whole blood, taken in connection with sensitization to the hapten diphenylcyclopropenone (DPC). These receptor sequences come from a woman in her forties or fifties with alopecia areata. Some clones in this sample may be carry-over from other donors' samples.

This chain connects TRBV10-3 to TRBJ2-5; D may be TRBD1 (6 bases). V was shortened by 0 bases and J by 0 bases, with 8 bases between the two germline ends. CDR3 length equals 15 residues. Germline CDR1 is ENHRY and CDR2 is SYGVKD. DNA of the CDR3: TGTGCCATCAGTGAGTCCCGGGACAACCAAGAGACCCAGTACTTC. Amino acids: CAISESRDNQETQYF.

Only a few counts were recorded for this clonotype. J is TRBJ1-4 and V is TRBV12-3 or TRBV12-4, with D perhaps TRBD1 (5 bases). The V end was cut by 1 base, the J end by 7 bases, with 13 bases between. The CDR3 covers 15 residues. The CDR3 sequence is CASSLEGVRGEKLFF. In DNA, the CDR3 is TGTGCCAGCAGTTTAGAAGGGGTACGGGGTGAAAAACTGTTTTTT.

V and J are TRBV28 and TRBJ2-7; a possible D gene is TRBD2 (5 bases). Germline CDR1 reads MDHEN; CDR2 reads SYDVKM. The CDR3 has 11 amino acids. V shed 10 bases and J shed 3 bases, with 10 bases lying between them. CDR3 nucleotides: TGTGCCACAACCGAGGGCTACGAGCAGTACTTC. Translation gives CATTEGYEQYF.

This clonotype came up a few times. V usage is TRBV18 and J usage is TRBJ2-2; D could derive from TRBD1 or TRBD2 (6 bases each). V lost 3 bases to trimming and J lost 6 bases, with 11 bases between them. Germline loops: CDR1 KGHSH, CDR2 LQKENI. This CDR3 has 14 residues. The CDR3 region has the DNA TGTGCCAGCTCACCCCCGGGGGCGCCCGGGGAGCTGTTTTTT. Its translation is CASSPPGAPGELFF.

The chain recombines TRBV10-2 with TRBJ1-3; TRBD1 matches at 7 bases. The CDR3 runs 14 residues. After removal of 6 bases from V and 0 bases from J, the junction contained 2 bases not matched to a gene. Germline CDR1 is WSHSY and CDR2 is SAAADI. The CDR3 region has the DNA TGCGCCAGCAGCCGGACAGGCTCTGGAAACACCATATATTTT. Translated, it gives CASSRTGSGNTIYF.

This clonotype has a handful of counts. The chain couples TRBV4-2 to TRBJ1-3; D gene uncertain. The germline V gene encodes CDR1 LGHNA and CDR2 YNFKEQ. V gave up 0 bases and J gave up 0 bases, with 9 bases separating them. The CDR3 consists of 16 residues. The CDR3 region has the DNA TGTGCCAGCAGCCAAGAAACGGACCCCTCTGGAAACACCATATATTTT. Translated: CASSQETDPSGNTIYF.

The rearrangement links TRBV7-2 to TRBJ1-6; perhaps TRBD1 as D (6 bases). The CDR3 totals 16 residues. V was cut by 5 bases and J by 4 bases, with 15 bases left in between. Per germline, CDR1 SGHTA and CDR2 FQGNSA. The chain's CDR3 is CASSLSGTPYNSPLHF. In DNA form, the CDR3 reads TGTGCCAGCAGCCTTTCCGGGACACCTTATAATTCACCCCTCCACTTT.

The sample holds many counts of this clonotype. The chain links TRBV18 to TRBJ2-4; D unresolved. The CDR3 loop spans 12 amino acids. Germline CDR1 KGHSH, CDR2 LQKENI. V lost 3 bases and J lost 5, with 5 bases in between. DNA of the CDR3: TGTGCCAGCTCACCCGGCCAAAACATTCAGTACTTC. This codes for CASSPGQNIQYF.

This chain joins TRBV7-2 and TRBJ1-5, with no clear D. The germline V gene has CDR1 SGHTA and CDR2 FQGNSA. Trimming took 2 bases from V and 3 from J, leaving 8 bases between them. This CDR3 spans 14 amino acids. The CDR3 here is CASSLNGLNQPQHF. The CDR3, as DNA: TGTGCCAGCAGCTTAAATGGACTCAATCAGCCCCAGCATTTT.

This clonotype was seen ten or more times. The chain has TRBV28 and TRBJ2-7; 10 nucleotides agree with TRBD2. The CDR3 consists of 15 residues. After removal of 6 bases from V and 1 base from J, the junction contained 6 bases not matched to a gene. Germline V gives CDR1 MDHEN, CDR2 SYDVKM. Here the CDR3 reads CASSRTSGASYEQYF. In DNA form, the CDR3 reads TGTGCCAGCAGCCGGACTAGCGGAGCTTCCTACGAGCAGTACTTC. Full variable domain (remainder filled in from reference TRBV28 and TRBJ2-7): DVKVTQSSRYLVKRTGEKVFLECVQDMDHENMFWYRQDPGLGLRLIYFSYDVKMKEKGDIPEGYSVSREKKERFSLILESASTNQTSMYLCASSRTSGASYEQYFGPGTRLTVT.

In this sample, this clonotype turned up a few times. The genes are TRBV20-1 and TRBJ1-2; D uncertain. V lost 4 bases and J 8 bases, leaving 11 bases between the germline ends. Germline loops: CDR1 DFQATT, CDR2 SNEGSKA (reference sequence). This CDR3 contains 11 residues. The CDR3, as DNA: TGCAGTGCTACAAGGTCGGACGGCTACACCTTC. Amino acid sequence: CSATRSDGYTF.

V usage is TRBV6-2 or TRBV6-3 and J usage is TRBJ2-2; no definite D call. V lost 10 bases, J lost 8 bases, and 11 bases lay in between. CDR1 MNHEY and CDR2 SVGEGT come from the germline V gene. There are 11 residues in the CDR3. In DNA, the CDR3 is TGTGCCACCGATGGGGTTGGGGAGCTGTTTTTT. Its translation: CATDGVGELFF.

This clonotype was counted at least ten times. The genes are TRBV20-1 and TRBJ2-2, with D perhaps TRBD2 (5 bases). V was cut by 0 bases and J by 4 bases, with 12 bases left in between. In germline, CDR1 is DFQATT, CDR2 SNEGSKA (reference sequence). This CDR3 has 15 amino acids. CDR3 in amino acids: CSARDPEGVTGELFF. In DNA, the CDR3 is TGCAGTGCTAGAGACCCCGAGGGTGTCACCGGGGAGCTGTTTTTT.

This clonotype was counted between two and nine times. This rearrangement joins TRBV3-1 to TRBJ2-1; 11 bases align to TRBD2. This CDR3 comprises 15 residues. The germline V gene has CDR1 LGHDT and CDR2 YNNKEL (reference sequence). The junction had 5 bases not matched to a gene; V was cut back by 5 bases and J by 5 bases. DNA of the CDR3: TGTGCCAGCAGCGCTCTAGCGGGGGGCAACAATGAGCAGTTCTTC. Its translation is CASSALAGGNNEQFF.

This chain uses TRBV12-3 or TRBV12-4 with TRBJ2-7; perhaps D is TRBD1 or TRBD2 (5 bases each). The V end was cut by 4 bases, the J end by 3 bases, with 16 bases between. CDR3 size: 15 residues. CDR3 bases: TGTGCCAGCAGTTCGGGACGCCTCACCCTCTACGAGCAGTACTTC. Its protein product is CASSSGRLTLYEQYF.

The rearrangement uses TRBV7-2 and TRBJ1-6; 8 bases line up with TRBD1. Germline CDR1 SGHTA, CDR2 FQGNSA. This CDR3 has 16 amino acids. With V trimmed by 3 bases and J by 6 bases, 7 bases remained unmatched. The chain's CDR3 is CASSLAGGARNSPLHF. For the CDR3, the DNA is TGTGCCAGCAGCTTGGCAGGGGGCGCCCGTAATTCACCCCTCCACTTT.

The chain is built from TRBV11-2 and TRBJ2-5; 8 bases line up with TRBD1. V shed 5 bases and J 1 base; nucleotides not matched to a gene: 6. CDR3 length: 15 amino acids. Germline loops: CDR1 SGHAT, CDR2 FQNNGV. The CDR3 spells CASSRGTGIQETQYF. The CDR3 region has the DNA TGTGCCAGCAGCCGCGGGACAGGAATCCAAGAGACCCAGTACTTC.

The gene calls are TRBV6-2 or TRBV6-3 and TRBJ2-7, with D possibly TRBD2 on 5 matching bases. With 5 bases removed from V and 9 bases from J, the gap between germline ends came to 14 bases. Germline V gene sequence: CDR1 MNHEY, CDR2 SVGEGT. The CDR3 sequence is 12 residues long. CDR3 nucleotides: TGTGCCAGCAGTCGGGATCTTGGGAGGCAGTACTTC. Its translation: CASSRDLGRQYF.

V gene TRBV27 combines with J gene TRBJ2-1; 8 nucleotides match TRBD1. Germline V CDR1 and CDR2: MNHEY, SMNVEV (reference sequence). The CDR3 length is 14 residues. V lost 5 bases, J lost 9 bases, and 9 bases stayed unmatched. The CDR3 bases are TGTGCCAGCAGTGTCCAGGGGGCAGGGATTGAGCAGTTCTTC. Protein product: CASSVQGAGIEQFF.

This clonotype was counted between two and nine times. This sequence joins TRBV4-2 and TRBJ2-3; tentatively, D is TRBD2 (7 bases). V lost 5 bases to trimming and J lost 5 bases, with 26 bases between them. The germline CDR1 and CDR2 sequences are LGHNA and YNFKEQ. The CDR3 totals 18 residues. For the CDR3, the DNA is TGTGCCAGCAGCGAAGGGGGACCAGCGGGGCCCTACGGAGATACGCAGTATTTT. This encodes CASSEGGPAGPYGDTQYF.

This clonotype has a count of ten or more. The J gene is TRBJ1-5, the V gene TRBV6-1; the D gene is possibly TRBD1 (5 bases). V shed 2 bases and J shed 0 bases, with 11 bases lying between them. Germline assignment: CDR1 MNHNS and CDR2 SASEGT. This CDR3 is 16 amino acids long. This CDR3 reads CASSEQGLLSNQPQHF. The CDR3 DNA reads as TGTGCCAGCAGTGAACAGGGCCTGCTTAGCAATCAGCCCCAGCATTTT.

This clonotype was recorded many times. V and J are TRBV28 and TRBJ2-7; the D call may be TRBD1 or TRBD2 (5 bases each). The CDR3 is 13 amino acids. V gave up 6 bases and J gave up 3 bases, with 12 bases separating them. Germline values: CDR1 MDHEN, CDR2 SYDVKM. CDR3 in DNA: TGTGCCAGCAGACCTAGGGGACGCTACGAGCAGTACTTC. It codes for CASRPRGRYEQYF.

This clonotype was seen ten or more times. The CDR3 region is CASRGGPMNTEAFF. The CDR3 DNA sequence: TGTGCCAGCAGGGGCGGGCCTATGAACACTGAAGCTTTCTTT. V is TRBV6-6 and J is TRBJ1-1; D gene uncertain. Germline-derived CDR1 and CDR2 are MNHNY and SVGAGI (reference sequence). The CDR3 sequence is 14 residues long. The V and J ends lost 6 bases and 0 bases respectively, with 11 bases between them.

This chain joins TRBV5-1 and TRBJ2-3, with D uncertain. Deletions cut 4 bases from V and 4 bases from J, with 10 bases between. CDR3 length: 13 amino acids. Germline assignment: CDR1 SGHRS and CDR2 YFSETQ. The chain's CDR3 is CASSPGSSDTQYF. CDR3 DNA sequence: TGCGCCAGCAGCCCCGGTAGCTCAGATACGCAGTATTTT.

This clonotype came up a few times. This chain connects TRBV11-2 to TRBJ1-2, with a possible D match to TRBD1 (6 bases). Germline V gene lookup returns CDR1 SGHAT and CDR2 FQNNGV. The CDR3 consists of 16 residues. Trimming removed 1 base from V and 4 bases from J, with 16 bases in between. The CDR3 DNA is TGTGCCAGCAGCTTAGCCCCGGACAGTTCTCTCTATGGCTACACCTTC. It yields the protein CASSLAPDSSLYGYTF.

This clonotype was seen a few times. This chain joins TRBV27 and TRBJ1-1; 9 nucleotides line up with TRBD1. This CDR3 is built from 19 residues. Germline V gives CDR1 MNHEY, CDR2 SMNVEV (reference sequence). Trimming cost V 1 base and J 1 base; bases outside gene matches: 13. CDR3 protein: CASSLYRLDRGTGNTEAFF. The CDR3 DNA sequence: TGTGCCAGCAGTTTATATCGTTTGGACAGGGGTACGGGGAACACTGAAGCTTTCTTT.

The CDR3 spells CSARDLRVDQPQHF. CDR3 nucleotides: TGCAGTGCTAGAGATCTGAGGGTGGATCAGCCCCAGCATTTT. The genes are TRBV20-1 and TRBJ1-5; D is ambiguous. The CDR3 covers 14 residues. V was shortened by 0 bases and J by 5 bases, with 11 bases between the two germline ends. CDR1 and CDR2 (germline): DFQATT, SNEGSKA (reference sequence).